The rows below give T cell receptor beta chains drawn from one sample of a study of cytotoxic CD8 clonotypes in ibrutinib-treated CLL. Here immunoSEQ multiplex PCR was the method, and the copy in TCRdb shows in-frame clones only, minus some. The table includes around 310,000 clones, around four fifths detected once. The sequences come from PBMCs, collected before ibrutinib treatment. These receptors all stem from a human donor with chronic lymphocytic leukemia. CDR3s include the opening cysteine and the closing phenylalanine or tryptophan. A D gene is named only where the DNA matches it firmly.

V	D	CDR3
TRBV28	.	CASSFSYTEAFF
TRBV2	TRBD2	CARTTGGQSYNEQFF
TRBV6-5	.	CASSEHSYEQYF
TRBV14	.	CASSQGRPNEQFF
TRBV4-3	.	CASSQYGRTDTQYF
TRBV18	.	CASSPPSTYEQYF
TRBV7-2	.	CASSPEGGVQPQHF
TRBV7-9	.	CASSPRARETQYF
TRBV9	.	CASSNYTGELFF
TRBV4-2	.	CASSQKVGGDEQYF
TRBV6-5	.	CASKGGGELFF
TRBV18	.	CASSPGSYEQYF
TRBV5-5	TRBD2	CASSFIVSGGYEQYF
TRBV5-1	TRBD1	CASRSGTGAYEQYF